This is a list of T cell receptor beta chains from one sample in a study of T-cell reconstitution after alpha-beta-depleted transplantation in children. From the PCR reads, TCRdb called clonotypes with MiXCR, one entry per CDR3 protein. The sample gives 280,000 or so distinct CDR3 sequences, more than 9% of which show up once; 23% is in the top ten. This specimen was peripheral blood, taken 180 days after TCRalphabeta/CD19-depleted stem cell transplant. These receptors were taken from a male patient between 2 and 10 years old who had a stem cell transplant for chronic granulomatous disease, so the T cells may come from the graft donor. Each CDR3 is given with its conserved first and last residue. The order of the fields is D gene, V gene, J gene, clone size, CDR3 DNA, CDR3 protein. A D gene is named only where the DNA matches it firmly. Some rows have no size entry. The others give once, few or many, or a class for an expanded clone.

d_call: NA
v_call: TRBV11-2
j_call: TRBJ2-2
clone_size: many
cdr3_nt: TGTGCCAGCAGCTTCGGGAGCGGGGAGCTGTTTTTT
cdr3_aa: CASSFGSGELFF

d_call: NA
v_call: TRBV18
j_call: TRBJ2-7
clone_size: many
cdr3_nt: TGTGCCAGCTCACTCACCTCCAGCCACGAGCAGTACTTC
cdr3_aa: CASSLTSSHEQYF

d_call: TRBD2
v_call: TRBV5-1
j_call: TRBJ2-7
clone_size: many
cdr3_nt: TGCGCCAGCAGCTTGCGGACTAGCGGGACCTACGAGCAGTACTTC
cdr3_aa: CASSLRTSGTYEQYF

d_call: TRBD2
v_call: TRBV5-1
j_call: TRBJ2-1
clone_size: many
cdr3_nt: TGCGCCAGCAAAATAGCGGGAGGGCCAGGTAATGAGCAGTTCTTC
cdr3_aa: CASKIAGGPGNEQFF

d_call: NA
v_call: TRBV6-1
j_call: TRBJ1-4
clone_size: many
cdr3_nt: TGTGCCAGCAGTGTAACAGGAACCACTAATGAAAAACTGTTTTTT
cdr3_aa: CASSVTGTTNEKLFF

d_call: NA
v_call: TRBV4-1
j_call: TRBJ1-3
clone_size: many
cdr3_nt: TGCGCCAGCAGCCAAGTCGGCGGGGCGGGTGGAAACACCATATATTTT
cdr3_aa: CASSQVGGAGGNTIYF

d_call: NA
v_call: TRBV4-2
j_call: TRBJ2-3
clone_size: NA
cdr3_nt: TGTGCCAGCAGCCGAGAAGACGGGGGCACAGATACGCAGTATTTT
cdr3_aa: CASSREDGGTDTQYF

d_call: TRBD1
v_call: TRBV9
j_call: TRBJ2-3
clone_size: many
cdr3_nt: TGTGCCAGTACAGCCCAAACAGGGGGCCTGCAGTATTTT
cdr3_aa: CASTAQTGGLQYF

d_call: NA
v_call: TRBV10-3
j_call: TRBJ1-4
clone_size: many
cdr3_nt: TGTGCCATCAGTGAGGGCGGCATTAATGAAAAACTGTTTTTT
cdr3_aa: CAISEGGINEKLFF

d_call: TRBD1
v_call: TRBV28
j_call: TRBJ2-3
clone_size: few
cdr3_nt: TGTGCCAGCAGTTTAACGGGACAGATAACAGATACGCAGTATTTT
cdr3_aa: CASSLTGQITDTQYF

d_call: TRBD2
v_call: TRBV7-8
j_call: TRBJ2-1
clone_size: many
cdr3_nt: TGTGCCAGCAGCTTAATAGCGGGAGCGGTGAACAATGAGCAGTTCTTC
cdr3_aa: CASSLIAGAVNNEQFF

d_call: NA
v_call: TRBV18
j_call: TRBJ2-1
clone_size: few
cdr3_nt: TGTGCCAGCTCAACATCGAGGGGTTTATACAATGAGCAGTTCTTC
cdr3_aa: CASSTSRGLYNEQFF

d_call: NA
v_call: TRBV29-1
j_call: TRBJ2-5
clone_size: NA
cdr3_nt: TGCAGCCTTGAACTAGATCGAGAGACCCAGTACTTC
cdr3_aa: CSLELDRETQYF

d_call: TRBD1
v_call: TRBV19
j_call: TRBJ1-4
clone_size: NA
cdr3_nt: TGTGCCAGTAGTGGATGGACAGGGAATGAAAAACTGTTTTTT
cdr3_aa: CASSGWTGNEKLFF

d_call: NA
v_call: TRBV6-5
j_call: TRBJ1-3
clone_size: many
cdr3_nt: TGTGCCAGCAGTTACGGGCAGGGTGCGAACACCATATATTTT
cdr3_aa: CASSYGQGANTIYF

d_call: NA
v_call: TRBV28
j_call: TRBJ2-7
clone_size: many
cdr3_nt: TGTGCCAGCACTACTCTGGGTCCGGGGCTATTAACCTACGAGCAGTACTTC
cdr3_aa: CASTTLGPGLLTYEQYF

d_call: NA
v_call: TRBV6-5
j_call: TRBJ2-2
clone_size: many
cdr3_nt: TGTGCCAGCAGGATGGGTACGGGTCCCGGGGAGCTGTTTTTT
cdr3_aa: CASRMGTGPGELFF

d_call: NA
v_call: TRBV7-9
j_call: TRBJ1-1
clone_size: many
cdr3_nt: TGTGCCAGCAGCGAAGCTTTCTTT
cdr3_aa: CASSEAFF

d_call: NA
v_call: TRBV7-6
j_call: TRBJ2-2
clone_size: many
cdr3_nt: TGTGCCAGCAGCTCCGGGGGGAACACCGGGGAGCTGTTTTTT
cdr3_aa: CASSSGGNTGELFF

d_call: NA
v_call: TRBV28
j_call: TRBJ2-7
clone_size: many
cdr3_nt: TGTGCCAGCAACCCGGAGGGGAAAACCTACGAGCAGTACTTC
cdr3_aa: CASNPEGKTYEQYF